A single sample gave rise to the 21 T cell receptor beta chains below, sequenced in a study of vaccination effects on CD4 cells after COVID-19. The table came from immunoSEQ multiplex PCR; TCRdb's copy has only in-frame clones and leaves some out. The sample includes approximately 74,000 clones, 65% to 80% of them seen just once. Antigen specificity for these receptors is unknown. Before any sequencing was done, the ViraFEST assay used viral peptide pools to expand antigen-specific CD4+ T cells. Culture proceeded for nine to ten days, and CD4+ T cells were then isolated. Vaccine recipients had no previous SARS-CoV-2 infection; their nucleocapsid antibodies were negative. Here the sequenced sample was CD4+ T cells from PBMCs cultured with HCoV-NL63 spike peptides, taken before COVID-19 vaccination. The receptors here all came from a human donor who received a COVID-19 vaccine.

The gene calls are TRBV6-2 or TRBV6-3 and TRBJ2-1, with 8 nucleotides matching TRBD2. The germline gives CDR1 MNHEY, CDR2 SVGEGT. Unmatched junction bases numbered 2, after V lost 4 bases and J lost 3 bases. The CDR3 is 14 amino acids. The CDR3 loop is CASSFAGGYNEQFF. The DNA for the CDR3 is TGTGCCAGCAGTTTTGCGGGGGGCTACAATGAGCAGTTCTTC.

The chain joins TRBV11-2 to TRBJ2-7, with D perhaps TRBD2 (5 bases). Germline-derived CDR1 and CDR2 are SGHAT and FQNNGV. Trimming shortened V by 5 bases and J by 1 base, and 12 bases separated the two germline ends. The CDR3 runs 14 residues. The CDR3 sequence is CASSPSRGSYEQYV. CDR3 DNA sequence: TGTGCCAGCAGCCCCTCCCGAGGGTCCTACGAGCAGTACGTC.

The chain couples TRBV29-1 to TRBJ2-3, with D possibly being TRBD1 (5 bases). The CDR3 is 13 amino acids. CDR1 and CDR2 from the germline V gene are SQVTM and ANQGSEA. Trimming removed 2 bases at V and 6 bases at J, with 12 bases between. This CDR3 is CSVESRVGDTQYF. DNA of the CDR3: TGCAGCGTTGAAAGCAGGGTCGGCGATACGCAGTATTTT.

The chain uses TRBV27 and TRBJ2-1; TRBD1 matches 10 bases. This CDR3 is built from 18 residues. Germline V gene data show CDR1 as MNHEY and CDR2 as SMNVEV (reference sequence). V gave up 0 bases and J gave up 7 bases; unmatched junction bases: 12. The CDR3 region is CASSLSPGQGPMWNEQFF. Written as DNA, the CDR3 is TGTGCCAGCAGTTTATCACCGGGACAGGGGCCCATGTGGAATGAGCAGTTCTTC.

The V gene is TRBV7-3, the J gene TRBJ1-2; D might be TRBD1 (6 bases). CDR1 is SGHTA and CDR2 is FQGTGA in the germline V gene. The CDR3 is made up of 12 amino acids. V was trimmed by 3 bases and J by 13 bases, leaving 15 bases between them. CDR3 coding DNA: TGTGCCAGCAGCTTTTTGACAGGCCCTTCCACCTTC. It translates to CASSFLTGPSTF. The whole variable domain, filled in from reference TRBV7-3 and TRBJ1-2, reads GAGVSQTPSNKVTEKGKYVELRCDPISGHTALYWYRQSLGQGPEFLIYFQGTGAADDSGLPNDRFFAVRPEGSVSTLKIQRTERGDSAVYLCASSFLTGPSTFGSGTRLTVV.

The chain combines TRBV18 with TRBJ2-3; a possible D gene is TRBD2 (6 bases). The ends were cut back, 6 bases at V and 6 bases at J, with 13 bases in the middle. CDR3 length equals 13 residues. CDR1 and CDR2 from the germline V gene are KGHSH and LQKENI. CDR3 coding DNA: TGTGCCAGCTCTTGGGCGGGGATTGATACGCAGTATTTT. Its protein product is CASSWAGIDTQYF.

The rearrangement joins TRBV5-4 to TRBJ1-1, with TRBD1 matching over 7 bases. Germline V gives CDR1 SGHNT, CDR2 YYREEE (reference sequence). The CDR3 consists of 15 residues. J lost 5 bases, V lost 3 bases, and 10 bases had no gene match. The chain's CDR3 is CASSSGSGGQTEAFF. CDR3 coding DNA: TGTGCCAGCAGCTCTGGCTCAGGGGGGCAGACTGAAGCTTTCTTT. Full variable domain (remainder filled in from reference TRBV5-4 and TRBJ1-1): ETGVTQSPTHLIKTRGQQVTLRCSSQSGHNTVSWYQQALGQGPQFIFQYYREEENGRGNFPPRFSGLQFPNYSSELNVNALELDDSALYLCASSSGSGGQTEAFFGQGTRLTVV.

The chain links TRBV5-5 to TRBJ2-7; the D is unclear. V was trimmed by 0 bases and J by 0 bases, leaving 13 bases between them. Germline V gene lookup returns CDR1 SGHKS and CDR2 YYEKEE (reference sequence). The CDR3 is 16 amino acids. The CDR3 nucleotides are TGTGCCAGCAGCTTGGATCACCGCCCCAGCTCCTACGAGCAGTACGTC. Translated, it gives CASSLDHRPSSYEQYV.

This clone appeared once. The chain has TRBV7-2 and TRBJ2-1, with a possible D match to TRBD1 (5 bases). Germline assignment: CDR1 SGHTA and CDR2 FQGNSA. Trimming removed 5 bases from V and 4 bases from J, with 15 bases in between. The CDR3 spans 15 residues. Here the CDR3 DNA reads TGTGCCAGCAGCGCATTTACGACAGATTACAATGAGCAGTTCTTC. Its protein is CASSAFTTDYNEQFF.

The chain is built from TRBV12-3 or TRBV12-4 and TRBJ1-1; possible D gene TRBD1, 6 bases. The V end lost 6 bases, the J end lost 7 bases, and 12 bases lay between the germline ends. This CDR3 region has 12 residues. Here the CDR3 reads CASRQGGVEAFF. In nucleotides, the CDR3 is TGTGCCAGCAGACAGGGTGGCGTTGAAGCTTTCTTT.

J is TRBJ1-5 and V is TRBV30, with TRBD1 matching 10 bases. Germline V CDR1 and CDR2: GTSNPN, SVGIG (reference sequence). Trimming took 4 bases from V and 7 from J; bases not matched to a gene: 7. This CDR3 has 14 residues. CDR3 nucleotides: TGTGCCTGGACCCTAGGGACAGGGGTGCAGCCCCAGCATTTT. Its protein is CAWTLGTGVQPQHF. Full variable domain (missing parts from reference TRBV30 and TRBJ1-5): SQTIHQWPATLVQPVGSPLSLECTVEGTSNPNLYWYRQAAGRGLQLLFYSVGIGQISSEVPQNLSASRPQDRQFILSSKKLLLSDSGFYLCAWTLGTGVQPQHFGDGTRLSIL.

The DNA of the CDR3 is TGTGCCAGCAGTGAAGCTGACCTAGCGGGGAACACCGGGGAGCTGTTTTTT. Amino acid sequence: CASSEADLAGNTGELFF. The chain has TRBV6-1 and TRBJ2-2; 8 bases map to TRBD2. The CDR3 consists of 17 residues. In germline, CDR1 is MNHNS, CDR2 SASEGT. Trimming took 0 bases from V and 1 from J; bases not matched to a gene: 4.

The chain is built from TRBV5-5 and TRBJ2-1; 13 bases are shared with TRBD2. V lost 6 bases to trimming and J lost 6 bases; unmatched junction nucleotides: 6. This CDR3 comprises 15 residues. The germline V gene encodes CDR1 SGHKS and CDR2 YYEKEE (reference sequence). The CDR3 nucleotides are TGTGCCAGCACCTGGGGACTAGCGGGGAGCAATGAGCAGTTCTTC. This encodes CASTWGLAGSNEQFF.

CDR3 DNA sequence: TGTGCCAGCAGCAATAGCGGGGGGGCTAACACAGATACGCAGTATTTT. It is translated as CASSNSGGANTDTQYF. The rearrangement joins TRBV11-2 to TRBJ2-3, with 11 nucleotides matching TRBD2. Unmatched junction bases numbered 6, after V lost 5 bases and J lost 2 bases. The CDR3 is 16 amino acids. Germline V CDR1 and CDR2: SGHAT, FQNNGV. The whole variable domain, filled in from reference TRBV11-2 and TRBJ2-3, reads EAGVAQSPRYKIIEKRQSVAFWCNPISGHATLYWYQQILGQGPKLLIQFQNNGVVDDSQLPKDRFSAERLKGVDSTLKIQPAKLEDSAVYLCASSNSGGANTDTQYFGPGTRLTVL.

The chain uses TRBV10-2 and TRBJ1-3; D may be TRBD1 (5 bases). Trimming shortened V by 0 bases and J by 4 bases, and 7 bases separated the two germline ends. Germline V gene sequence: CDR1 WSHSY, CDR2 SAAADI. This CDR3 region has 14 residues. CDR3 residues: CASSESGRGNTIYF. For the CDR3, the DNA is TGCGCCAGCAGTGAGTCGGGGCGCGGAAACACCATATATTTT.

The DNA for the CDR3 is TGTGCCAGTACGACGGACTCGAACACCGGGGAGCTGTTTTTT. It codes for CASTTDSNTGELFF. The gene calls are TRBV19 and TRBJ2-2; perhaps TRBD2 as D (5 bases). Germline values: CDR1 LNHDA, CDR2 SQIVND (reference sequence). V was clipped by 7 bases and J by 0 bases, with 9 bases between them. The CDR3 is 14 residues long.

Notes on this clone: An end of the junction does not agree with germline; a read error may underlie this. The rearrangement uses TRBV6-5 and TRBJ1-1; D might be TRBD1 (5 bases). In germline, CDR1 is MNHEY, CDR2 SVGAGI. The CDR3 totals 14 residues. CDR3 in DNA: TGTGCCAGCAGTTATAGCAGGGTGAAGACTGAAGCTTTCTTT. Its translation is CASSYSRVKTEAFF.

The rearrangement links TRBV11-2 to TRBJ2-3; 8 nucleotides line up with TRBD1. CDR3 length: 16 residues. The germline V gene has CDR1 SGHAT and CDR2 FQNNGV. V lost 3 bases to trimming and J lost 2 bases; unmatched junction nucleotides: 7. The DNA for the CDR3 is TGTGCCAGCAGCTTGCCCCAGGGGGCTGACACAGATACGCAGTATTTT. This codes for CASSLPQGADTDTQYF.

The CDR3 nucleotides are TGTGCCAGTAGTAGAACTAGCGGAGAGACCCAGTACTTC. It specifies CASSRTSGETQYF. The chain joins TRBV19 to TRBJ2-5, with 8 bases aligning to TRBD2. The CDR3 is made up of 13 amino acids. The V gene end was trimmed by 4 bases and the J gene end by 4 bases; junction bases not matched to a gene: 2. Germline-derived CDR1 and CDR2 are LNHDA and SQIVND (reference sequence).

This chain joins TRBV15 and TRBJ2-1; D is ambiguous. This CDR3 contains 13 residues. Trimming took 1 base from V and 7 from J, leaving 8 bases between them. CDR1 is LNHNV, CDR2 YYDKDF, per germline (reference sequence). CDR3: CATSRVMVNEQFF. DNA for the CDR3: TGTGCCACCAGCAGAGTCATGGTGAATGAGCAGTTCTTC.

J is TRBJ1-1 and V is TRBV6-4; no definite D call. Per the germline V gene, CDR1 is MRHNA and CDR2 is SNTAGT. V lost 7 bases and J 1 base, leaving 19 bases between the germline ends. CDR3 length equals 16 residues. The CDR3 reads CASIQHPRSKNTEAFF. The CDR3 nucleotides are TGTGCCAGCATCCAACACCCTAGGAGTAAGAACACTGAAGCTTTCTTT.